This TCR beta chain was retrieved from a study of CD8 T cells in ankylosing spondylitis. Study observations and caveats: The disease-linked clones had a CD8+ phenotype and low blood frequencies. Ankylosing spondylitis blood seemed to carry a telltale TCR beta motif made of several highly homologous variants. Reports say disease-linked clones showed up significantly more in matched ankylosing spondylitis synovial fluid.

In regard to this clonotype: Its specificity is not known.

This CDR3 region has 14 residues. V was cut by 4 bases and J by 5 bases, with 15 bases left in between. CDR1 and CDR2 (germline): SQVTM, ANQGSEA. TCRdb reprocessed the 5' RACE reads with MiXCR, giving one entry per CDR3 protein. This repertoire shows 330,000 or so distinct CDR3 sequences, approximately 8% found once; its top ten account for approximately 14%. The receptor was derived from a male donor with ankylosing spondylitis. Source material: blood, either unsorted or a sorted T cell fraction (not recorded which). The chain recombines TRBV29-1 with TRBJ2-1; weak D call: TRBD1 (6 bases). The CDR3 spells CSVGPTGPNNEQFF. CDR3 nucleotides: TGCAGCGTTGGGCCGACAGGACCTAACAATGAGCAGTTCTTC.